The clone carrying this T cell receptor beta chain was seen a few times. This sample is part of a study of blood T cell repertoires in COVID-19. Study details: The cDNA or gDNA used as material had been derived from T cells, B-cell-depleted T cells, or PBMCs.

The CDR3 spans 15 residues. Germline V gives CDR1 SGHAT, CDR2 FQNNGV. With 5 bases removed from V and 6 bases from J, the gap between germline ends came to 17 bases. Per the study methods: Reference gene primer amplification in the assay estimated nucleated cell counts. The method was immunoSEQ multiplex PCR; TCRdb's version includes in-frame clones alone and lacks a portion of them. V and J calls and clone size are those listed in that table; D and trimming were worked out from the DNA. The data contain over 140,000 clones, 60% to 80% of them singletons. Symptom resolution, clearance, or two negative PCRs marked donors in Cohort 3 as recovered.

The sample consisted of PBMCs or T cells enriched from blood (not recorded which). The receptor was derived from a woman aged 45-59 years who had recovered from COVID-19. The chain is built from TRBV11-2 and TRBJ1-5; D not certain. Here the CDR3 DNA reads TGTGCCAGCAGCAGTTCCAGCGCGGGCCGTCAGCCCCAGCATTTT. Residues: CASSSSSAGRQPQHF.